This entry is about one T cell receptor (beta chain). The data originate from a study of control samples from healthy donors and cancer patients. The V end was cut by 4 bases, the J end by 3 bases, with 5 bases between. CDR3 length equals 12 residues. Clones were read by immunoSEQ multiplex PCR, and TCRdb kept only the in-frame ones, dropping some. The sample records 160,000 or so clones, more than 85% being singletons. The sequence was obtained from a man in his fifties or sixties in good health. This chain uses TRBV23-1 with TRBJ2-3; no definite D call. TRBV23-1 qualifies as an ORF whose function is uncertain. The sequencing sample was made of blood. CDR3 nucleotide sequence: TGCGCCAGCAGTCTCACAACAGATACGCAGTATTTT. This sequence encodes CASSLTTDTQYF.